The 30 T cell receptor beta chains below all came from one sample that was sequenced in a study of shared clonotypes between healthy human individuals (TCRdb year 2020). The protocol used for the library was the immunoSEQ multiplex PCR assay. TCRdb re-hosts the immuneACCESS table, in-frame sequences only. Its copies lack some clones; in the studies checked, an unresolved V gene accounts for under half of them, and the cause for the rest is not known. Across this sample there are some 900,000 clones, with about 80% seen only once. The ten most abundant clones make up roughly 1.5% of the sample. Sequenced sample: memory CD4+ T cells sorted from blood. Per the publication, the cell subset or site label means: CD45RA-negative fraction. The receptor set was obtained from a man aged 18 to 29 in good health.

The genes are TRBV30 and TRBJ2-1; the D gene is possibly TRBD2 (5 bases). The CDR3 loop spans 13 amino acids. V lost 6 bases, J lost 9 bases, and 18 bases lay in between. The germline CDR1 and CDR2 sequences are GTSNPN and SVGIG (reference sequence). CDR3 bases: TGTGCCTGTTCCCGAGGGTCTCGTGCTGAGCAGTTCTTC. This encodes CACSRGSRAEQFF.

The chain combines TRBV5-1 with TRBJ2-7; 9 bases map to TRBD1. The V and J ends lost 3 bases and 1 base, in that order; junction bases with no gene match: 8. CDR1 and CDR2 from the germline V gene are SGHRS and YFSETQ. The CDR3 has 16 residues. The CDR3 region has the DNA TGCGCCAGCAGCTGGGGACAGGGCCTAGGGTCCTACGAGCAGTACTTC. Translation: CASSWGQGLGSYEQYF.

The sample holds one count of this clone. This chain connects TRBV6-1 to TRBJ2-7, with 9 bases matching TRBD2. V lost 2 bases to trimming and J lost 7 bases; unmatched junction nucleotides: 0. The CDR3 extends over 12 amino acids. The germline gives CDR1 MNHNS, CDR2 SASEGT. This chain's CDR3 is CASSELAGEQYF. Written as DNA, the CDR3 is TGTGCCAGCAGTGAACTAGCGGGAGAGCAGTACTTC.

The chain joins TRBV28 to TRBJ1-5; D ambiguous. Trimming stripped 2 bases from V and 6 bases from J, with 11 bases between. CDR1 is MDHEN and CDR2 is SYDVKM in the germline V gene. The CDR3 runs 14 residues. Written as DNA, the CDR3 is TGTGCCAGCAGTTTAAGCAACGGTGGTCAGCCCCAGCATTTT. Protein: CASSLSNGGQPQHF. The complete variable domain, with remaining parts taken from reference TRBV28 and TRBJ1-5, reads DVKVTQSSRYLVKRTGEKVFLECVQDMDHENMFWYRQDPGLGLRLIYFSYDVKMKEKGDIPEGYSVSREKKERFSLILESASTNQTSMYLCASSLSNGGQPQHFGDGTRLSIL.

The chain is built from TRBV6-6 and TRBJ2-5; 11 nucleotides align to TRBD2. Germline V gene sequence: CDR1 MNHNY, CDR2 SVGAGI (reference sequence). J gave up 9 bases and V 2 bases, and 8 bases lay outside the gene matches. This CDR3 comprises 15 residues. The DNA for the CDR3 is TGTGCCAGCAGTTACGGGACTAGCGGCCTGGCGGCCCAGTACTTC. Translating gives CASSYGTSGLAAQYF.

The CDR3 loop reads CASSATGGNEKLFF. The CDR3 DNA reads as TGTGCCAGCAGCGCGACAGGGGGGAATGAAAAACTGTTTTTT. The chain uses TRBV11-2 and TRBJ1-4, with 9 nucleotides matching TRBD1. With 5 bases clipped from V and 5 bases from J, the junction kept 3 bases outside the gene matches. Germline CDR1 is SGHAT and CDR2 is FQNNGV. The CDR3 totals 14 residues.

Concerning this clone itself: Other DNA sequences of this sample code for an identical CDR3. V usage is TRBV2 and J usage is TRBJ2-2; TRBD2 matches 12 bases. Per germline, CDR1 SNHLY and CDR2 FYNNEI. The CDR3 consists of 15 residues. J lost 1 base, V lost 6 bases, and 0 bases had no gene match. The CDR3 reads CASRLAGGNTGELFF. The CDR3 DNA reads as TGTGCCAGCAGACTAGCGGGGGGGAACACCGGGGAGCTGTTTTTT.

This sequence joins TRBV28 and TRBJ2-3; D gene ambiguous. The germline V gene has CDR1 MDHEN and CDR2 SYDVKM. The CDR3 has 15 amino acids. Trimming left V 5 bases short and J 3 bases short, with 15 bases between. In DNA, the CDR3 is TGTGCCAGCAGTACTCAACTTGGTGGTACAGATACGCAGTATTTT. Amino acids: CASSTQLGGTDTQYF.

The V and J genes are TRBV5-6 and TRBJ2-7; D is perhaps TRBD1 (5 bases). The V gene lost 4 bases and the J gene lost 5 bases, with 16 bases spanning the gap. CDR1 is SGHDT, CDR2 YYEEEE, per germline. This CDR3 contains 14 residues. Written as DNA, the CDR3 is TGTGCCAGCAGCGGATGGCAGGGTCCCCACGAGCAGTACTTC. Protein sequence: CASSGWQGPHEQYF.

The chain couples TRBV5-4 to TRBJ1-2; D uncertain. V was pared by 4 bases and J by 6 bases, with 13 bases between. Germline V gene data show CDR1 as SGHNT and CDR2 as YYREEE (reference sequence). There are 13 residues in the CDR3. The CDR3 here is CASSLRTVHGYTF. In DNA form, the CDR3 reads TGTGCCAGCAGCCTAAGGACGGTTCATGGCTACACCTTC.

This clone was seen ten or more times. This sample includes further DNA sequences coding for the same CDR3. The chain joins TRBV18 to TRBJ2-7; tentatively, D is TRBD2 (6 bases). V dropped 0 bases and J dropped 4 bases, with 10 bases sitting between them. The germline gives CDR1 KGHSH, CDR2 LQKENI. The CDR3 is 14 residues long. CDR3 coding DNA: TGTGCCAGCTCACCACCTAGCGGCACTTACGAGCAGTACTTC. It specifies CASSPPSGTYEQYF.

The chain combines TRBV5-8 with TRBJ2-2; the D is unclear. Trimming pared 2 bases from V and 7 bases from J, leaving 18 bases between. Per germline, CDR1 SGHTS and CDR2 YDEGEE. The CDR3 is 16 residues long. The CDR3 reads CASSLGTAASVGELFF. CDR3 DNA: TGTGCCAGCAGCTTAGGAACCGCGGCCAGCGTCGGGGAGCTGTTTTTT.

This clone was observed many times. This chain joins TRBV5-1 and TRBJ1-4; a possible D gene is TRBD1 (5 bases). The ends were cut back, 0 bases at V and 7 bases at J, with 10 bases in the middle. The length of the CDR3 is 14 residues. Germline CDR1 reads SGHRS; CDR2 reads YFSETQ. This CDR3 is CASSLGPGGEKLFF. The CDR3 bases are TGCGCCAGCAGCTTGGGCCCTGGGGGTGAAAAACTGTTTTTT.

The V and J genes are TRBV11-2 and TRBJ2-3, with a tentative D call TRBD1 (5 bases). V lost 4 bases, J lost 7 bases, and 9 bases lay in between. The CDR3 length is 12 residues. Looked up from germline, CDR1 is SGHAT and CDR2 is FQNNGV. CDR3 residues: CASSSGHYTQYF. The CDR3 DNA sequence: TGTGCCAGCAGCTCCGGACACTATACGCAGTATTTT.

V gene TRBV5-6 combines with J gene TRBJ2-7; D not resolved. The germline V and J ends were trimmed by 0 bases and 3 bases, with 13 bases remaining between them. Per germline, CDR1 SGHDT and CDR2 YYEEEE. The CDR3 has 15 residues. The CDR3 here is CASSLASSVYYEQYF. CDR3 DNA: TGTGCCAGCAGCTTGGCCAGTTCAGTCTACTACGAGCAGTACTTC.

In DNA, the CDR3 is TGTGCCAGTAGTCTTGCCGTAGACTCCTACGAGCAGTACTTC. This codes for CASSLAVDSYEQYF. This chain joins TRBV19 and TRBJ2-7; D remains unclear. From germline, CDR1 is LNHDA and CDR2 SQIVND (reference sequence). This CDR3 is built from 14 residues. V lost 5 bases to trimming and J lost 0 bases, with 11 bases between them.

This clone has ten or more counts. This chain uses TRBV7-2 with TRBJ1-5; D ambiguous. This CDR3 region has 12 residues. The germline CDR1 and CDR2 sequences are SGHTA and FQGNSA. Trimming pared 6 bases from V and 6 bases from J, leaving 9 bases between. CDR3 in DNA: TGTGCCAGCAGGGTCGACGGTCAGCCCCAGCATTTT. The encoded protein is CASRVDGQPQHF.

The chain couples TRBV28 to TRBJ2-7; no reliable D call. The CDR3 has 11 residues. V lost 5 bases, J lost 7 bases, and 9 bases lay in between. Looked up from germline, CDR1 is MDHEN and CDR2 is SYDVKM. The CDR3 DNA is TGTGCCAGCAGTGCCCCGTGGGAGCAGTACTTC. Protein: CASSAPWEQYF.

V usage is TRBV5-4 and J usage is TRBJ1-2; D is undetermined. V was pared by 0 bases and J by 3 bases, with 6 bases between. There are 13 residues in the CDR3. From germline, CDR1 is SGHNT and CDR2 YYREEE (reference sequence). CDR3: CASSLGGYYGYTF. CDR3 DNA sequence: TGTGCCAGCAGCTTGGGAGGGTACTATGGCTACACCTTC.

V gene TRBV2 combines with J gene TRBJ1-2, with 8 bases aligning to TRBD1. V gave up 3 bases and J gave up 0 bases; unmatched junction bases: 6. Germline V CDR1 and CDR2: SNHLY, FYNNEI. This CDR3 comprises 16 residues. This chain's CDR3 is CASSEGRGLTNYGYTF. CDR3 nucleotides: TGTGCCAGCAGTGAGGGCAGGGGGCTGACTAACTATGGCTACACCTTC. Drawing the rest from reference TRBV2 and TRBJ1-2, the complete variable domain is EPEVTQTPSHQVTQMGQEVILRCVPISNHLYFYWYRQILGQKVEFLVSFYNNEISEKSEIFDDQFSVERPDGSNFTLKIRSTKLEDSAMYFCASSEGRGLTNYGYTFGSGTRLTVV.

The chain couples TRBV9 to TRBJ1-1; no definite D call. Germline V gene sequence: CDR1 SGDLS, CDR2 YYNGEE. Deletions cut 3 bases from V and 1 base from J, with 13 bases between. This CDR3 comprises 15 residues. CDR3 sequence reads: CASSAPGRTNTEAFF. Written as DNA, the CDR3 is TGTGCCAGCAGCGCCCCCGGACGGACGAACACTGAAGCTTTCTTT.

The chain employs TRBV10-1 and TRBJ2-1, with D maybe TRBD1 (5 bases). This CDR3 has 13 residues. Looked up from germline, CDR1 is WNHNN and CDR2 is SYGVQD (reference sequence). Trimming stripped 7 bases from V and 2 bases from J, with 9 bases between. The CDR3 DNA reads TGCGCCAGCATAAGGGGCCCCTACAATGAGCAGTTCTTC. Its translation: CASIRGPYNEQFF.

In DNA, the CDR3 is TGTGCCACCAGCACCGGGGGGACAGCCTATAATGAAAAACTGTTTTTT. Translating gives CATSTGGTAYNEKLFF. V and J are TRBV15 and TRBJ1-4; TRBD1 matches 7 bases. V shed 4 bases, J shed 4 bases, and the junction held 9 bases outside the gene matches. This CDR3 has 16 residues. CDR1 LNHNV and CDR2 YYDKDF come from the germline V gene (reference sequence).

V is TRBV23-1 and J is TRBJ2-7; 8 bases map to TRBD1. TRBV23-1 is placed among ORFs of uncertain function. The V and J ends lost 5 bases and 3 bases, in that order; junction bases with no gene match: 12. This CDR3 has 16 amino acids. The CDR3 sequence is CASSYSRDRKNYEQYF. The CDR3 coding sequence is TGCGCCAGCAGTTACTCCCGGGACAGGAAGAACTACGAGCAGTACTTC.

As for this clone: The junction and the germline gene differ at one end; a read error may be behind it. This chain uses TRBV11-2 with TRBJ2-5; the match to TRBD2 covers 9 bases. CDR1 is SGHAT, CDR2 FQNNGV, per germline. The CDR3 consists of 14 residues. The CDR3 DNA follows: TGTGCCAGCAGCTTAGTCCAAAAGAGGCGGGGGGGGAACTTC. Protein: CASSLVQKRRGGNF. The full variable domain, its missing parts supplied by reference TRBV11-2 and TRBJ2-5, is EAGVAQSPRYKIIEKRQSVAFWCNPISGHATLYWYQQILGQGPKLLIQFQNNGVVDDSQLPKDRFSAERLKGVDSTLKIQPAKLEDSAVYLCASSLVQKRRGGNFGPGTRLLVL.

In DNA, the CDR3 is TGTGCCAGCTCAGTGCGGACAGACTACGAGCAGTACTTC. Translating it yields CASSVRTDYEQYF. The V and J genes are TRBV6-1 and TRBJ2-7; D is possibly TRBD1 (6 bases). The CDR3 length is 13 residues. Germline V CDR1 and CDR2: MNHNS, SASEGT. V was shortened by 8 bases and J by 3 bases, with 14 bases between the two germline ends.

The chain uses TRBV6-1 and TRBJ2-5, with 7 bases aligning to TRBD2. CDR3 length equals 15 residues. Trimming took 7 bases from V and 1 from J; bases not matched to a gene: 9. From germline, CDR1 is MNHNS and CDR2 SASEGT. CDR3 coding DNA: TGTGCCAGCACCTACCAGCGGGGCCCCCAAGAGACCCAGTACTTC. Translated, it gives CASTYQRGPQETQYF.

The V and J genes are TRBV5-1 and TRBJ2-1, with 7 positions matching TRBD2. The germline CDR1 and CDR2 sequences are SGHRS and YFSETQ. This CDR3 has 15 amino acids. Trimming cost V 0 bases and J 8 bases; bases outside gene matches: 8. DNA of the CDR3: TGCGCCAGCAGCTTGGAAGGCGGGGGAGTCGATGAGCAGTTCTTC. Amino acids: CASSLEGGGVDEQFF.

V usage is TRBV5-4 and J usage is TRBJ2-7; 10 nucleotides match TRBD1. The V and J ends lost 5 bases and 6 bases, in that order; junction bases with no gene match: 8. Germline V lookup: CDR1 SGHNT, CDR2 YYREEE (reference sequence). The CDR3 contains 14 residues. CDR3 residues: CASSPGQGPFEQYF. In DNA form, the CDR3 reads TGTGCCAGCAGTCCGGGACAGGGGCCTTTCGAGCAGTACTTC.

The chain combines TRBV30 with TRBJ1-3; 7 bases map to TRBD1. The CDR3 is 15 amino acids. The V gene's germline CDR1 is GTSNPN and CDR2 SVGIG (reference sequence). Unmatched junction bases numbered 4, after V lost 2 bases and J lost 0 bases. This chain's CDR3 is CAWSQGTVSGNTIYF. CDR3 in DNA: TGTGCCTGGAGTCAAGGGACAGTCTCTGGAAACACCATATATTTT.